The T cell receptor (beta chain) described here comes from a study of OX40 agonist ivuxolimab in advanced cancers. Overall study context: All patients had ivuxolimab intravenously every 2 weeks at 0.01 to 10 mg/kg. Partial responses were observed in three patients, of whom one had hepatocellular carcinoma and two had cutaneous melanoma. The study's findings and limits: Clones of CD4+ and CD8+ blood T cells grew by week 6 at doses of 0.1 to 3.0 mg/kg. The average count of expanded clones was higher among CD8+ T cells than among CD4+.

TCRdb's table, derived via immunoSEQ multiplex PCR, lists solely in-frame clones and lacks some. The sample shows tens of thousands of clones, under 95% of them seen only once. In regard to this clone: The antigen remains unidentified. An end of the junction does not agree with germline; a read error may underlie this.

This CDR3 is 12 amino acids long. In germline, CDR1 is SGHDT, CDR2 YYEEEE. The receptor was derived from an adult with an advanced solid tumor such as melanoma, head and neck, liver or kidney cancer. The sample was CD4+ or CD8+ T cells sorted from blood, taken in a trial of the OX40 agonist ivuxolimab. The chain employs TRBV5-6 and TRBJ2-3; 7 bases line up with TRBD1. The chain's CDR3 is CASSLGRATGNF. In DNA form, the CDR3 reads TGTGCCAGCAGCTTGGGTAGAGCGACAGGGAATTTT. Filled out from reference TRBV5-6 and TRBJ2-3, the complete variable domain reads DAGVTQSPTHLIKTRGQQVTLRCSPKSGHDTVSWYQQALGQGPQFIFQYYEEEERQRGNFPDRFSGHQFPNYSSELNVNALLLGDSALYLCASSLGRATGNFGPGTRLTVL.